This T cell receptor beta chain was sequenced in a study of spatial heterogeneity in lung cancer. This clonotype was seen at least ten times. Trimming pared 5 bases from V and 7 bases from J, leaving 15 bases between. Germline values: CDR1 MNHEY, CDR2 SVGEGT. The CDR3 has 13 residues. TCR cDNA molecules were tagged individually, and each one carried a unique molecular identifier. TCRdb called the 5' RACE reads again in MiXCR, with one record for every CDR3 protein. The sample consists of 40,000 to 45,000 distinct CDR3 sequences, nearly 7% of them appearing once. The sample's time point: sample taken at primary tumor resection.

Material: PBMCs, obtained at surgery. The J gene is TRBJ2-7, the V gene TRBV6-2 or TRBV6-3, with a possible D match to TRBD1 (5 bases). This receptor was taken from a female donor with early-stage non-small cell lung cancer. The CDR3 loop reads CASSRLGAGEQYF. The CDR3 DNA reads TGTGCCAGCAGTCGACTTGGGGCCGGGGAGCAGTACTTC.